This TCR beta chain was captured in a study of cytotoxic CD8 clonotypes in ibrutinib-treated CLL. Only a few counts were recorded for this clone. CDR1 is MDHEN, CDR2 SYDVKM, per germline. Trimming cost V 6 bases and J 2 bases, with 5 bases left between them. The CDR3 is 13 residues long. Assay: immunoSEQ multiplex PCR; the TCRdb copy retains only in-frame clones and omits some. The sample yields under 30,000 clones, more than 75% seen once. This material consisted of PBMCs, taken after 36 months of ibrutinib treatment. J is TRBJ1-6 and V is TRBV28; D ambiguous. The receptor's source is a human donor with chronic lymphocytic leukemia. This CDR3 is CASRDTYNSPLHF. CDR3 in DNA: TGTGCCAGCAGGGATACCTATAATTCACCCCTCCACTTT.